The sequence of this T cell receptor beta chain was determined in a study of blood T cell repertoires in COVID-19. Across the study: The United States, Italy and Spain supplied acute and convalescent COVID-19 samples. In each case, the material was cDNA or gDNA derived from T cells, B-cell-depleted T cells, or PBMCs.

This CDR3 is 15 amino acids long. Germline CDR1 and CDR2: SGHRS and YFSETQ. V lost 6 bases and J lost 0, with 14 bases in between. In the original workflow: Amplifying reference gene primers gave estimates of nucleated cell counts. Profiled with immunoSEQ multiplex PCR; TCRdb holds only in-frame clones, not every one. The V and J calls and the clone size are those of that table, but D and trimming were determined from the DNA. Among 55,000 to 65,000 clones listed, approximately 90% were seen once. The source material was peripheral blood. The sequence derives from a human donor with acute or convalescent COVID-19. The donor label of this sample is uncertain. This chain joins TRBV5-1 and TRBJ2-3, with D possibly TRBD1 on 5 matching bases. The CDR3 nucleotides read TGCGCCAGCATCAGGGTCCCCGGGAGCACAGATACGCAGTATTTT. Its translation: CASIRVPGSTDTQYF. The complete variable domain, with remaining parts taken from reference TRBV5-1 and TRBJ2-3, reads KAGVTQTPRYLIKTRGQQVTLSCSPISGHRSVSWYQQTPGQGLQFLFEYFSETQRNKGNFPGRFSGRQFSNSRSEMNVSTLELGDSALYLCASIRVPGSTDTQYFGPGTRLTVL.